The 29 T cell receptor beta chains listed next were all sequenced from one sample in a study of cytomegalovirus exposure and HLA in healthy donors. A multiplex PCR was run with 60 Vbeta primers and 13 Jbeta primers. Profiled with immunoSEQ multiplex PCR; TCRdb holds only in-frame clones, not every one. The table shows 150,000 to 200,000 clones, with 80% to 85% occurring only once. Sequenced sample: PBMCs. These receptors were collected from a woman in her late teens or twenties in good health and CMV-seropositive.

The chain joins TRBV6-4 to TRBJ1-1, with TRBD1 matching 8 bases. Per germline, CDR1 MRHNA and CDR2 SNTAGT. CDR3 length: 14 residues. J was trimmed by 11 bases and V by 7 bases; bases with no gene match: 15. CDR3 sequence: CASKGTGKEVVAFF. The CDR3, as DNA: TGTGCCAGCAAAGGGACAGGAAAGGAAGTAGTCGCTTTCTTT.

Remarks on this clone: A junction boundary mismatches the germline segment, possibly from a read error. This sequence joins TRBV9 and TRBJ1-2, with D perhaps matching TRBD1 (6 bases). The CDR3 runs to 15 residues. CDR1 is SGDLS and CDR2 is YYNGEE in the germline V gene. The CDR3 here is CAGSEGGGGYYGYTF. For the CDR3, the DNA is TGTGCCGGCAGCGAGGGGGGAGGGGGATACTATGGCTACACCTTC.

The chain combines TRBV30 with TRBJ1-2; the D is unclear. Germline CDR1 reads GTSNPN; CDR2 reads SVGIG (reference sequence). This CDR3 has 12 amino acids. Trimming shortened V by 5 bases and J by 3 bases, and 10 bases separated the two germline ends. For the CDR3, the DNA is TGTGCCTGGGGGGAGGGAGACTATGGCTACACCTTC. It is translated as CAWGEGDYGYTF.

The gene calls are TRBV5-4 and TRBJ2-5; 7 bases match TRBD1. V shed 3 bases and J 5 bases; nucleotides not matched to a gene: 4. The germline CDR1 and CDR2 sequences are SGHNT and YYREEE (reference sequence). The CDR3 consists of 13 residues. CDR3 in amino acids: CASSSTGIETQYF. DNA of the CDR3: TGTGCCAGCAGCTCGACAGGGATCGAGACCCAGTACTTC.

This clone has only one observation. The rearrangement uses TRBV5-4 and TRBJ2-1; 11 positions agree with TRBD1. Per the germline V gene, CDR1 is SGHNT and CDR2 is YYREEE (reference sequence). This CDR3 is 16 amino acids long. After removal of 4 bases from V and 6 bases from J, the junction contained 9 bases not matched to a gene. The CDR3 sequence: CASSPFGQGATNEQFF. CDR3 bases: TGTGCCAGCAGCCCGTTCGGACAGGGGGCCACCAATGAGCAGTTCTTC.

A remark on this clone: The sample contains more than one DNA sequence encoding this CDR3. CDR3 protein: CASSLAGVGTEAFF. In DNA form, the CDR3 reads TGTGCCAGCAGTTTGGCGGGGGTTGGGACTGAAGCTTTCTTT. The rearrangement links TRBV27 to TRBJ1-1, with D possibly matching TRBD1 (5 bases). Germline CDR1 is MNHEY and CDR2 is SMNVEV (reference sequence). The CDR3 runs to 14 residues. Trimming removed 3 bases at V and 5 bases at J, with 13 bases between.

The rearrangement joins TRBV7-9 to TRBJ1-1, with D perhaps matching TRBD1 (5 bases). This CDR3 is 14 amino acids long. The V gene's germline CDR1 is SEHNR and CDR2 FQNEAQ (reference sequence). Trimming took off 5 bases at V and 0 bases at J, with 10 bases between the two ends. CDR3 DNA sequence: TGTGCCAGCAGCAACCGACAGATGAACACTGAAGCTTTCTTT. Translation gives CASSNRQMNTEAFF. Using reference TRBV7-9 and TRBJ1-1 for the parts outside the CDR3, the full variable domain is DTGVSQNPRHKITKRGQNVTFRCDPISEHNRLYWYRQTLGQGPEFLTYFQNEAQLEKSRLLSDRFSAERPKGSFSTLEIQRTEQGDSAMYLCASSNRQMNTEAFFGQGTRLTVV.

The rearrangement links TRBV4-3 to TRBJ1-4, with a weak D call TRBD1 (6 bases). Trimming shortened V by 4 bases and J by 6 bases, and 12 bases separated the two germline ends. This CDR3 contains 14 residues. Germline V gene data show CDR1 as LGHNA and CDR2 as YSLEER. Here the CDR3 reads CASSLRGSDEKLFF. The CDR3 DNA is TGCGCCAGCAGCCTCAGGGGCTCGGATGAAAAACTGTTTTTT.

The rearrangement joins TRBV10-3 to TRBJ2-5, with a possible D match to TRBD1 (6 bases). Germline V gene data show CDR1 as ENHRY and CDR2 as SYGVKD. The length of the CDR3 is 15 residues. The V and J ends lost 2 bases and 5 bases respectively, with 15 bases between them. The CDR3 protein is CAISEPGHTDETQYF. In DNA, the CDR3 is TGTGCCATCAGTGAGCCGGGACACACAGACGAGACCCAGTACTTC.

The chain is built from TRBV7-6 and TRBJ2-1; D is ambiguous. V gave up 1 base and J gave up 7 bases, with 5 bases separating them. Germline V lookup: CDR1 SGHVS, CDR2 FNYEAQ. The CDR3 loop spans 12 amino acids. CDR3 DNA: TGTGCCAGCAGCTTAGGCGAGAATGAGCAGTTCTTC. Amino acids: CASSLGENEQFF. Full variable domain (outside the CDR3, taken from reference TRBV7-6 and TRBJ2-1): GAGVSQSPRYKVTKRGQDVALRCDPISGHVSLYWYRQALGQGPEFLTYFNYEAQQDKSGLPNDRFSAERPEGSISTLTIQRTEQRDSAMYRCASSLGENEQFFGPGTRLTVL.

The chain is built from TRBV4-3 and TRBJ2-5; 9 bases match TRBD2. After removal of 0 bases from V and 5 bases from J, the junction contained 7 bases not matched to a gene. Germline V CDR1 and CDR2: LGHNA, YSLEER. There are 16 residues in the CDR3. CDR3 loop: CASSQEGGGGAETQYF. CDR3 nucleotide sequence: TGCGCCAGCAGCCAAGAAGGCGGCGGGGGGGCCGAGACCCAGTACTTC.

The rearrangement joins TRBV2 to TRBJ2-7; 9 positions match TRBD1. Looked up from germline, CDR1 is SNHLY and CDR2 is FYNNEI. The CDR3 runs 16 residues. V lost 8 bases, J lost 1 base, and 12 bases stayed unmatched. CDR3 sequence: CASRRLFGTGSYEQYV. The CDR3 nucleotides read TGTGCCAGCCGACGGTTATTCGGGACAGGGTCCTACGAGCAGTACGTC.

This clone was detected only a few times. V and J are TRBV5-1 and TRBJ2-2; the D gene is possibly TRBD1 (6 bases). The CDR3 is 17 residues long. Trimming removed 4 bases from V and 3 bases from J, with 19 bases in between. CDR1 and CDR2 from the germline V gene are SGHRS and YFSETQ. The CDR3 region has the DNA TGCGCCAGCAGCCCCTTGGCGGTGGGGGCCGACACCGGGGAGCTGTTTTTT. The encoded protein is CASSPLAVGADTGELFF.

The chain links TRBV4-1 to TRBJ2-1, with 9 bases matching TRBD2. With V trimmed by 2 bases and J by 6 bases, 14 bases remained unmatched. Germline lookup yields CDR1 MGHRA and CDR2 YSYEKL. The CDR3 is made up of 18 amino acids. The CDR3 DNA follows: TGCGCCAGCAGCCAACCAGTACGTAGGCGGGGGGGCTTCAATGAGCAGTTCTTC. Protein: CASSQPVRRRGGFNEQFF.

This chain links TRBV19 with TRBJ1-5, with 7 bases that match TRBD1. In germline, CDR1 is LNHDA, CDR2 SQIVND (reference sequence). J lost 9 bases, V lost 7 bases, and 15 bases had no gene match. This CDR3 comprises 15 residues. The CDR3 bases are TGTGCCAGTAACCCCCAAGACAGGGTGCGGGGGCCCCAGCATTTT. Its protein product is CASNPQDRVRGPQHF.

The chain is built from TRBV5-4 and TRBJ1-1; D remains ambiguous. The germline V gene has CDR1 SGHNT and CDR2 YYREEE (reference sequence). The V end lost 2 bases, the J end lost 1 base, and 18 bases lay between the germline ends. This CDR3 has 17 residues. CDR3 bases: TGTGCCAGCAGCTTTGGTGGAGGCGCTGTTAAGAACACTGAAGCTTTCTTT. Amino acid sequence: CASSFGGGAVKNTEAFF.

The chain combines TRBV9 with TRBJ2-2, with a possible D match to TRBD2 (5 bases). Trimming left V 0 bases short and J 4 bases short, with 7 bases between. Germline CDR1 reads SGDLS; CDR2 reads YYNGEE. The CDR3 spans 14 residues. For the CDR3, the DNA is TGTGCCAGCAGCGTAGAGAGGGCCACCGGGGAGCTGTTTTTT. Translation: CASSVERATGELFF. The full variable domain, in which reference TRBV9 and TRBJ2-2 provide the parts outside the CDR3, is DSGVTQTPKHLITATGQRVTLRCSPRSGDLSVYWYQQSLDQGLQFLIQYYNGEERAKGNILERFSAQQFPDLHSELNLSSLELGDSALYFCASSVERATGELFFGEGSRLTVL.

In DNA form, the CDR3 reads TGTGCCAGCAGTACCTGGGACAGGGACACTGAAGCTTTCTTT. This codes for CASSTWDRDTEAFF. J is TRBJ1-1 and V is TRBV2, with TRBD1 matching 9 bases. CDR1 and CDR2 from the germline V gene are SNHLY and FYNNEI. The length of the CDR3 is 14 residues. V lost 5 bases and J lost 3; bases outside the gene matches: 4.

This clone has only a few counts. The chain joins TRBV6-5 to TRBJ1-2; maybe TRBD1 (6 bases). The V gene lost 6 bases and the J gene lost 5 bases, with 10 bases spanning the gap. CDR1 is MNHEY, CDR2 SVGAGI, per germline. CDR3 size: 12 residues. CDR3 nucleotide sequence: TGTGCCAGCAGGGACAGTTGGTATGGCTACACCTTC. Residues: CASRDSWYGYTF.

This clone was detected a few times. The chain has TRBV11-3 and TRBJ2-5; D might be TRBD2 (6 bases). This CDR3 spans 17 amino acids. Looked up from germline, CDR1 is SGHNT and CDR2 is YENEEA. Trimming removed 1 base from V and 1 base from J, with 16 bases in between. The DNA for the CDR3 is TGTGCCAGCAGCTTAGTTGTAGCGGAACGAGCCCAAGAGACCCAGTACTTC. It is translated as CASSLVVAERAQETQYF.

The J gene is TRBJ2-4, the V gene TRBV5-6; no definite D call. The CDR3 is made up of 11 amino acids. Trimming took 0 bases from V and 12 from J, leaving 7 bases between them. Germline CDR1 reads SGHDT; CDR2 reads YYEEEE. CDR3 sequence: CASSLDHSQYF. CDR3 DNA sequence: TGTGCCAGCAGCTTGGACCACAGTCAGTACTTC.

The V and J genes are TRBV19 and TRBJ1-1, with D tentatively TRBD1 (6 bases). V dropped 5 bases and J dropped 7 bases, with 11 bases sitting between them. The germline gives CDR1 LNHDA, CDR2 SQIVND (reference sequence). The CDR3 runs 12 residues. CDR3 protein: CASSFGQFEAFF. The DNA for the CDR3 is TGTGCCAGTAGTTTCGGACAGTTTGAAGCTTTCTTT.

J is TRBJ1-2 and V is TRBV7-9; D is perhaps TRBD1 (6 bases). Trimming removed 2 bases at V and 7 bases at J, with 8 bases between. The CDR3 is 12 amino acids. Germline lookup yields CDR1 SEHNR and CDR2 FQNEAQ (reference sequence). CDR3 nucleotides: TGTGCCAGCAGCTTATACAGGGTTGGCTACACCTTC. Protein: CASSLYRVGYTF.

The genes are TRBV4-2 and TRBJ2-5; 13 bases align to TRBD2. The CDR3 is 20 residues long. The trim removed 0 bases at V and 0 bases at J, leaving 10 bases unmatched. Germline V CDR1 and CDR2: LGHNA, YNFKEQ. The CDR3 DNA reads TGTGCCAGCAGCCAAGAACCTTTGACTAGCGGGGGGACTTACCAAGAGACCCAGTACTTC. It specifies CASSQEPLTSGGTYQETQYF.

This sequence joins TRBV5-1 and TRBJ1-1; D gene unclear. Germline V gene lookup returns CDR1 SGHRS and CDR2 YFSETQ. The CDR3 runs 14 residues. The germline V and J ends were trimmed by 2 bases and 1 base, with 9 bases remaining between them. Written as DNA, the CDR3 is TGCGCCAGCAGCTTCGAACACAAGAACACTGAAGCTTTCTTT. Amino acid sequence: CASSFEHKNTEAFF. The whole variable domain, remainder taken from reference TRBV5-1 and TRBJ1-1, is KAGVTQTPRYLIKTRGQQVTLSCSPISGHRSVSWYQQTPGQGLQFLFEYFSETQRNKGNFPGRFSGRQFSNSRSEMNVSTLELGDSALYLCASSFEHKNTEAFFGQGTRLTVV.

The chain couples TRBV19 to TRBJ2-7, with 7 bases that match TRBD1. With V trimmed by 5 bases and J by 2 bases, 3 bases remained unmatched. This CDR3 region has 13 residues. CDR1 is LNHDA, CDR2 SQIVND, per germline (reference sequence). The CDR3 protein is CASSARGTYEQYV. CDR3 DNA: TGTGCCAGTAGTGCCAGGGGGACCTACGAGCAGTACGTC.

The rearrangement uses TRBV7-2 and TRBJ1-1; D may be TRBD1 (6 bases). Trimming took 11 bases from V and 0 from J, leaving 13 bases between them. Germline-derived CDR1 and CDR2 are SGHTA and FQGNSA. This CDR3 spans 13 amino acids. The CDR3 loop is CACKQGLNTEAFF. The DNA of the CDR3 is TGTGCCTGCAAACAGGGACTGAACACTGAAGCTTTCTTT.

This chain links TRBV5-1 with TRBJ2-5; a possible D gene is TRBD2 (6 bases). V was shortened by 4 bases and J by 6 bases, with 16 bases between the two germline ends. CDR3 length: 14 residues. The germline CDR1 and CDR2 sequences are SGHRS and YFSETQ. The CDR3, as DNA: TGCGCCAGCAGCACGACGCAGGGAGGCCAGACCCAGTACTTC. Amino acid sequence: CASSTTQGGQTQYF.

The chain is built from TRBV6-6 and TRBJ1-1; D is unclear. The CDR3 is made up of 13 amino acids. Germline CDR1 MNHNY, CDR2 SVGAGI (reference sequence). V lost 8 bases to trimming and J lost 4 bases, with 14 bases between them. The CDR3 DNA follows: TGTGCCAGCCCCCCCACCCCAGGCACTGAAGCTTTCTTT. Residues: CASPPTPGTEAFF.